The clone carrying this TCR beta chain was seen repeatedly, ten times or more. Unique molecular identifiers were present on the cDNA, and a universal primer site came from template switching. TCRdb re-called the 5' RACE reads through MiXCR, storing one row per CDR3 protein. The repertoire holds some 100,000 distinct CDR3 sequences, with roughly 6% as singletons. The length of the CDR3 is 19 residues. CDR1 is MNHNY, CDR2 SVGAGI, per germline (reference sequence). The V and J ends lost 3 bases and 2 bases respectively, with 23 bases between them. Only healthy Caucasians were included as donors. The data originate from a study of identical twins.

The sequence came from a woman between 50 and 59 years old in good health. The chain joins TRBV6-6 to TRBJ2-1; D may be TRBD1 or TRBD2 (5 bases each). Material for sequencing was memory T cells sorted from blood. The CDR3 here is CASSYPPRAGELPYNEQFF. CDR3 in DNA: TGTGCCAGCAGTTATCCCCCCAGGGCCGGGGAGTTACCCTACAATGAGCAGTTCTTC.